The TCR beta chain described here comes from a study of CD8+ T cells in alopecia areata. The authors extracted RNA and reverse transcribed it into cDNA as the sequencing template. The assay was immunoSEQ multiplex PCR, and TCRdb's table has in-frame clones only and misses some. The sample includes 120,000 to 150,000 clones, around 47% seen only once; the top ten take roughly 6.8%. Trimming shortened V by 4 bases and J by 2 bases, and 15 bases separated the two germline ends. Germline CDR1 MNHEY, CDR2 SMNVEV (reference sequence). The CDR3 sequence is 15 residues long. The chain couples TRBV27 to TRBJ2-7, with D possibly called TRBD1 or TRBD2 (5 bases each). The sample consisted of CD4+ T cells sorted from blood. This clonotype was obtained from a human donor with alopecia areata. The CDR3 DNA reads TGTGCCAGCAGTTCGGACTCCAGAGGGGCCTACGAGCAGTACTTC. Protein sequence: CASSSDSRGAYEQYF.